The rows below give T cell receptor beta chains drawn from one sample of a study of blood T cell repertoires in COVID-19. Here immunoSEQ multiplex PCR was the method, and the copy in TCRdb shows in-frame clones only, minus some. The sample lists about 96,000 clones, less than 85% occurring once. Sequenced input: peripheral blood. The receptors originated from a woman in her sixties with acute or convalescent COVID-19. CDR3s include the opening cysteine and the closing phenylalanine or tryptophan. The D gene is left open where the match is weak. Some rows have no size entry. The others give once, few or many, or a class for an expanded clone.

clone_size: NA
v_call: TRBV5-6
j_call: TRBJ1-2
d_call: TRBD1
cdr3_nt: TGTGCCAGCCTTTCGAGGGGACAGGGCGGCTATGGCTACACCTTC
cdr3_aa: CASLSRGQGGYGYTF

clone_size: few
v_call: TRBV5-1
j_call: TRBJ1-1
d_call: TRBD1
cdr3_nt: TGCGCCAGCAGCCTGGGACAGATCACTGAAGCTTTCTTT
cdr3_aa: CASSLGQITEAFF

clone_size: once
v_call: TRBV11-3
j_call: TRBJ2-7
d_call: TRBD2
cdr3_nt: TGTGCCAGCAGCTCTCGGGGAGGGACCTACGAGCAGTACTTC
cdr3_aa: CASSSRGGTYEQYF

clone_size: NA
v_call: TRBV7-9
j_call: TRBJ1-3
d_call: TRBD1
cdr3_nt: TGTGCCAGCAGCTGGGGACAGGGAGCTGGAAACACCATATATTTT
cdr3_aa: CASSWGQGAGNTIYF

clone_size: NA
v_call: TRBV11-2
j_call: TRBJ2-7
d_call: TRBD2
cdr3_nt: TGTGCCAGCAGCTTAGGACTAGCGGTTTACGAGCAGTACTTC
cdr3_aa: CASSLGLAVYEQYF

clone_size: NA
v_call: TRBV18
j_call: TRBJ2-1
d_call: TRBD2
cdr3_nt: TGTGCCAGCTCACCAACCCGGGGGGGCCACAATGAGCAGTTCTTC
cdr3_aa: CASSPTRGGHNEQFF

clone_size: NA
v_call: TRBV24-1
j_call: TRBJ2-1
d_call: TRBD2
cdr3_nt: TGTGCCACCAGTGATTTACCCGGGACTAGCGGGGGGGCCAATGAGCAGTTCTTC
cdr3_aa: CATSDLPGTSGGANEQFF

clone_size: NA
v_call: TRBV24-1
j_call: TRBJ2-3
d_call: TRBD2
cdr3_nt: TGTGCCACCAGTGAGTCGGGACTAGCAGAGGAAGATACGCAGTATTTT
cdr3_aa: CATSESGLAEEDTQYF

clone_size: NA
v_call: TRBV30
j_call: TRBJ1-1
d_call: NA
cdr3_nt: TGTGCCTGTGGGGCGGGGGGAAACACTGAAGCTTTCTTT
cdr3_aa: CACGAGGNTEAFF

clone_size: NA
v_call: TRBV7-9
j_call: TRBJ1-4
d_call: TRBD1
cdr3_nt: TGTGCCAGCAGCTTAAACAGGGGGTCGACTAATGAAAAACTGTTTTTT
cdr3_aa: CASSLNRGSTNEKLFF

clone_size: once
v_call: TRBV2
j_call: TRBJ2-3
d_call: TRBD2
cdr3_nt: TGTGCCACTTTAGCGGGGGTGGGTACAGATACGCAGTATTTT
cdr3_aa: CATLAGVGTDTQYF

clone_size: once
v_call: TRBV5-5
j_call: TRBJ2-3
d_call: TRBD2
cdr3_nt: TGTGCCAGCAGCCGGACTAGCGGGGGGGCGAGGACAGATACGCAGTATTTT
cdr3_aa: CASSRTSGGARTDTQYF

clone_size: NA
v_call: TRBV3-1/TRBV3-2
j_call: TRBJ2-5
d_call: NA
cdr3_nt: TGTGCCAGCAGCCACACTAGTCTTGGGGAGACCCAGTACTTC
cdr3_aa: CASSHTSLGETQYF